Shown below are 9 T cell receptor beta chains from a single sample sequenced in a study of cytotoxic CD8 clonotypes in ibrutinib-treated CLL. Some clones are missing from TCRdb's copy, which holds only in-frame ones; the method was immunoSEQ multiplex PCR. The sample shows about 300,000 clones, about 72% of them seen only once. The source material was PBMCs, sampled at disease progression, from a patient treated with ibrutinib. The receptors were gathered from a human donor with chronic lymphocytic leukemia.

There are a few counts of this clone. The chain uses TRBV27 and TRBJ2-7, with 11 bases that match TRBD1. The CDR3 runs to 15 residues. Germline trimming cut 3 bases from V and 4 bases from J; bases unmatched to any gene: 5. Germline V CDR1 and CDR2: MNHEY, SMNVEV (reference sequence). The CDR3 DNA follows: TGTGCCAGCAGTTTTCGGGACAGGGGGATTTACGAGCAGTACTTC. This gives the protein CASSFRDRGIYEQYF.

This clone was seen a single time. The chain links TRBV10-3 to TRBJ2-7; the match to TRBD2 covers 9 bases. This CDR3 contains 15 residues. Germline CDR1 ENHRY, CDR2 SYGVKD. V shed 10 bases, J shed 5 bases, and the junction held 15 bases outside the gene matches. The CDR3 region is CATKKEAGGPHEQYF. CDR3 bases: TGTGCCACCAAGAAGGAGGCGGGAGGGCCCCACGAGCAGTACTTC.

This CDR3 reads CASRDRGMETQYF. CDR3 coding DNA: TGTGCCAGCAGGGACAGGGGTATGGAGACCCAGTACTTC. V gene TRBV6-1 combines with J gene TRBJ2-5; 9 nucleotides line up with TRBD1. The germline gives CDR1 MNHNS, CDR2 SASEGT. J lost 5 bases, V lost 6 bases, and 4 bases had no gene match. The CDR3 contains 13 residues.

This sequence joins TRBV27 and TRBJ1-2, with unresolved D. Looked up from germline, CDR1 is MNHEY and CDR2 is SMNVEV (reference sequence). This CDR3 comprises 14 residues. Trimming pared 6 bases from V and 6 bases from J, leaving 17 bases between. CDR3 loop: CASSPRARANGYTF. The CDR3 DNA follows: TGTGCCAGCAGCCCTAGGGCGAGGGCGAATGGCTACACCTTC.

This clone was observed a few times. The chain employs TRBV4-1 and TRBJ1-1, with 8 positions matching TRBD1. The CDR3 is made up of 14 amino acids. The germline V gene encodes CDR1 MGHRA and CDR2 YSYEKL. Losses at the gene ends were 6 bases for V and 2 bases for J; bases not matched to a gene: 5. The chain's CDR3 is CASRPGGRNTEAFF. The CDR3 DNA reads as TGCGCCAGCAGGCCAGGGGGCCGAAACACTGAAGCTTTCTTT.

The V and J genes are TRBV2 and TRBJ2-1; 9 bases are a match to TRBD2. The CDR3 length is 15 residues. Germline CDR1 is SNHLY and CDR2 is FYNNEI. J lost 5 bases, V lost 3 bases, and 5 bases had no gene match. The DNA for the CDR3 is TGTGCCAGCAGTGATAGCGGGAGTGGGGACAATGAGCAGTTCTTC. Residues: CASSDSGSGDNEQFF.

The V gene is TRBV29-1, the J gene TRBJ2-7, with D perhaps TRBD2 (6 bases). Looked up from germline, CDR1 is SQVTM and CDR2 is ANQGSEA. The V and J ends lost 4 bases and 12 bases respectively, with 22 bases between them. The CDR3 extends over 13 amino acids. As DNA, the CDR3 is TGCAGCGTTGCCACCACGCCGGGGGACGCGGGGTACTTC. Protein: CSVATTPGDAGYF.

This clone was seen only once. This chain uses TRBV7-2 with TRBJ2-7; D may match TRBD1 or TRBD2 (5 bases each). This CDR3 has 14 residues. Deletions cut 0 bases from V and 9 bases from J, with 15 bases between. From germline, CDR1 is SGHTA and CDR2 FQGNSA. The CDR3 sequence is CASSLAGAAVGQYF. CDR3 DNA: TGTGCCAGCAGCTTAGCCGGGGCCGCGGTGGGGCAGTACTTC.

The chain combines TRBV28 with TRBJ2-4; D not resolved. Germline V gene data show CDR1 as MDHEN and CDR2 as SYDVKM. This CDR3 has 15 residues. The V gene lost 4 bases and the J gene lost 6 bases, with 16 bases spanning the gap. The CDR3 bases are TGTGCCAGCAGTTCGCCGGCTCGGGTCATAAACATTCAGTACTTC. This codes for CASSSPARVINIQYF.